The 10 T cell receptor beta chains reported below all come from one sample, sequenced in a study of memory CD4+ T cells and cytomegalovirus serostatus. Data came from immunoSEQ multiplex PCR; TCRdb stores just in-frame clones and leaves some out. The table includes 50,000 to 65,000 clones, around 83% detected once. Single viable CD3+CD4+CD8-CD45RO+ cells were sorted as the memory CD4+ T cells. Sequencing was performed on memory CD4+ T cells from blood. The receptor set was obtained from an adult in good health and CMV-seropositive.

This rearrangement joins TRBV10-3 to TRBJ1-3, with D hard to call. V lost 4 bases and J lost 0, with 7 bases in between. CDR1 ENHRY and CDR2 SYGVKD come from the germline V gene. The CDR3 has 14 residues. CDR3 sequence: CAISVGNSGNTIYF. CDR3 nucleotides: TGTGCCATCAGTGTCGGCAACTCTGGAAACACCATATATTTT.

The chain joins TRBV7-2 to TRBJ2-7; D gene ambiguous. This CDR3 has 13 residues. Trimming shortened V by 1 base and J by 2 bases, and 6 bases separated the two germline ends. CDR1 and CDR2 (germline): SGHTA, FQGNSA. The chain's CDR3 is CASSLERTYEQYF. The DNA of the CDR3 is TGTGCCAGCAGCTTAGAAAGGACCTACGAGCAGTACTTC.

The gene calls are TRBV5-1 and TRBJ2-5; no clear D. The CDR3 extends over 14 amino acids. Per germline, CDR1 SGHRS and CDR2 YFSETQ. V was cut by 2 bases and J by 2 bases, with 10 bases left in between. Written as DNA, the CDR3 is TGCGCCAGCAGCTTAAATTGGGGTCAAGAGACCCAGTACTTC. Its translation: CASSLNWGQETQYF.

This chain uses TRBV6-5 with TRBJ2-5; possibly TRBD1 for D (5 bases). V lost 0 bases and J 5 bases, leaving 13 bases between the germline ends. Germline CDR1 MNHEY, CDR2 SVGAGI. The CDR3 totals 15 residues. DNA of the CDR3: TGTGCCAGCAGTTACTCGTTTGGGGCTCGGGAGACCCAGTACTTC. The encoded protein is CASSYSFGARETQYF.

This chain links TRBV7-2 with TRBJ2-7; 9 bases match TRBD2. Germline V gene sequence: CDR1 SGHTA, CDR2 FQGNSA. V trimming: 5 bases; J trimming: 4 bases; junction bases outside the gene matches: 12. The CDR3 length is 16 residues. CDR3 sequence (DNA): TGTGCCAGCAGCCGTGGTAGCGGGAGTTGGTCTTACGAGCAGTACTTC. The encoded protein is CASSRGSGSWSYEQYF.

The CDR3 region is CASSLTTGNTEAFF. Written as DNA, the CDR3 is TGTGCCAGCAGTTTAACGACGGGGAACACTGAAGCTTTCTTT. V is TRBV27 and J is TRBJ1-1, with D unclear. This CDR3 spans 14 amino acids. Looked up from germline, CDR1 is MNHEY and CDR2 is SMNVEV (reference sequence). V shed 2 bases and J shed 1 base, with 8 bases lying between them.

This clone occurred once. The V call is TRBV5-1, the J call TRBJ2-7, with unresolved D. Germline CDR1 and CDR2: SGHRS and YFSETQ. The CDR3 runs to 14 residues. Trimming shortened V by 0 bases and J by 2 bases, and 9 bases separated the two germline ends. As DNA, the CDR3 is TGCGCCAGCAGCTTGGTTGTCTCTCCCTACGAGCAGTACTTC. Residues: CASSLVVSPYEQYF.

This clone has more than one count but fewer than ten. V usage is TRBV18 and J usage is TRBJ2-5; 7 nucleotides align to TRBD1. Germline lookup yields CDR1 KGHSH and CDR2 LQKENI. Trimming took 3 bases from V and 4 from J; bases not matched to a gene: 11. The CDR3 sequence is 16 residues long. The CDR3 DNA reads as TGTGCCAGCTCACCCAGACAGGGTGGAATGGGAGAGACCCAGTACTTC. Its protein is CASSPRQGGMGETQYF.

The genes are TRBV7-2 and TRBJ2-2; TRBD2 agrees at 8 bases. The CDR3 spans 15 residues. The germline V gene encodes CDR1 SGHTA and CDR2 FQGNSA. V dropped 7 bases and J dropped 7; count of bases not matched to a gene: 11. The CDR3 DNA is TGTGCCAGCACCACCGGGACTAGAGGATTCGGGGAGCTGTTTTTT. Its translation: CASTTGTRGFGELFF.

The V gene is TRBV7-2, the J gene TRBJ1-5; TRBD1 is a possible D gene (6 bases). V lost 5 bases to trimming and J lost 5 bases, with 16 bases between them. The length of the CDR3 is 15 residues. From germline, CDR1 is SGHTA and CDR2 FQGNSA. The CDR3 DNA is TGTGCCAGCAGCAATAGGGGGGGTGGGGATCAGCCCCAGCATTTT. Translating gives CASSNRGGGDQPQHF.